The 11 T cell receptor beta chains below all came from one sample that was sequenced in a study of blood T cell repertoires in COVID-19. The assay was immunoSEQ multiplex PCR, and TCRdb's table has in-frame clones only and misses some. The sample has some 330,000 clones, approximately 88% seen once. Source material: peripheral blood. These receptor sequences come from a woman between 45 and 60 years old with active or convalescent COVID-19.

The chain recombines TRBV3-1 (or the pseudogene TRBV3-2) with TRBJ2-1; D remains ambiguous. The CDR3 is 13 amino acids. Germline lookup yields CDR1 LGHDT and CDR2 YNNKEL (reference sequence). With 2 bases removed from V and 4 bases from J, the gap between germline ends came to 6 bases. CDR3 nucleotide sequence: TGTGCCAGCAGCCAAACGAGATACAATGAGCAGTTCTTC. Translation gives CASSQTRYNEQFF.

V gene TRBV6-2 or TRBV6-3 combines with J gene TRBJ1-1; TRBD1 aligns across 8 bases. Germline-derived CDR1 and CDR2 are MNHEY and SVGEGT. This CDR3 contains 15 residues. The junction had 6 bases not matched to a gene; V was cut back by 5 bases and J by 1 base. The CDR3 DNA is TGTGCCAGCAGTCCAGGGGGCAGGTGGAACACTGAAGCTTTCTTT. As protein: CASSPGGRWNTEAFF.

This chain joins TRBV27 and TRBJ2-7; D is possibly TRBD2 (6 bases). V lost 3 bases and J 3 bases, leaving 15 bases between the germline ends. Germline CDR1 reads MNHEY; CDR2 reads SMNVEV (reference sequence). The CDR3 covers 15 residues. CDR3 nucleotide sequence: TGTGCCAGCAGTTTGGGGGACTCCTGGGGCTACGAGCAGTACTTC. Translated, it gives CASSLGDSWGYEQYF.

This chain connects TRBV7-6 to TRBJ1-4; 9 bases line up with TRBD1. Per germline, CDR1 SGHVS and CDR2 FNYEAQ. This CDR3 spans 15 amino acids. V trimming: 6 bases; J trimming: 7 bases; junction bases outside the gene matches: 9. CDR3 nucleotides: TGTGCCAGCAGTCAAGCTGGGACAGGGCTTGAAAAACTGTTTTTT. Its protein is CASSQAGTGLEKLFF.

The CDR3 DNA is TGTGCCAGCAGCCAATCCGGACTAGCGGTCTACGAGCAGTACTTC. This encodes CASSQSGLAVYEQYF. The V gene is TRBV7-2, the J gene TRBJ2-7, with 10 nucleotides matching TRBD2. V lost 5 bases, J lost 3 bases, and 7 bases stayed unmatched. CDR3 size: 15 residues. In germline, CDR1 is SGHTA, CDR2 FQGNSA.

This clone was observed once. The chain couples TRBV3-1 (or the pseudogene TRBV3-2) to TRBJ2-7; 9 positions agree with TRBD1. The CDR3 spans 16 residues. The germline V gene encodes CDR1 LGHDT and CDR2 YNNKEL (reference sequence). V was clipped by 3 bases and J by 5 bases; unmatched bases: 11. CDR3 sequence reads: CASSHNLGQGGDEQYF. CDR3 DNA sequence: TGTGCCAGCAGCCATAATCTGGGACAGGGCGGAGACGAGCAGTACTTC.

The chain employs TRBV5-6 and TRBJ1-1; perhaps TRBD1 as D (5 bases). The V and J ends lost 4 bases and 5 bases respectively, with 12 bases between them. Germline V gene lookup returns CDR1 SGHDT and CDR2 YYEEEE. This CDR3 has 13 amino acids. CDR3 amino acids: CASSQGGRTEAFF. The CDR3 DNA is TGTGCCAGCAGCCAGGGAGGGAGGACTGAAGCTTTCTTT.

This CDR3 reads CASSWGQGRSAGEQYF. In nucleotides, the CDR3 is TGTGCCAGCAGCTGGGGACAGGGAAGGTCTGCCGGCGAGCAGTACTTC. The J gene is TRBJ2-7, the V gene TRBV13; 9 nucleotides match TRBD1. The germline CDR1 and CDR2 sequences are PRHDT and FYEKMQ (reference sequence). The junction had 13 bases not matched to a gene; V was cut back by 4 bases and J by 6 bases. The CDR3 length is 16 residues.

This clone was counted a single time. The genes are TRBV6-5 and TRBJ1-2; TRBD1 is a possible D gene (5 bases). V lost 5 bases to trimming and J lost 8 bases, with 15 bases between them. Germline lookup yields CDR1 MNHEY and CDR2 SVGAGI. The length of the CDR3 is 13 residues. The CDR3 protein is CASSTPQGLGYTF. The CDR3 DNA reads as TGTGCCAGCAGTACGCCCCAGGGATTGGGCTACACCTTC.

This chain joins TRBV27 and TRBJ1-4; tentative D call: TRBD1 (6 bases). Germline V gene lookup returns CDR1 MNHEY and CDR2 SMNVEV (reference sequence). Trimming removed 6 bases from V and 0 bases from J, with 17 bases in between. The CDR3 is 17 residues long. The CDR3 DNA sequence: TGTGCCAGCAGGCCGGGACACCTGACTCCAACTAATGAAAAACTGTTTTTT. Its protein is CASRPGHLTPTNEKLFF.

The CDR3 is CASSLGTGHQPQHF. Here the CDR3 DNA reads TGTGCCAGCAGTCTAGGGACAGGGCATCAGCCCCAGCATTTT. The chain recombines TRBV27 with TRBJ1-5; TRBD1 agrees at 9 bases. Trimming removed 5 bases from V and 5 bases from J; junction bases left unmatched: 4. Per the germline V gene, CDR1 is MNHEY and CDR2 is SMNVEV (reference sequence). CDR3 size: 14 residues.